This T cell receptor (beta chain) appears in the sequencing data of a study of human T cells and chemical hapten exposure. Overall study context: Donors were sensitized with 2% DPC on the upper inner arm.

TCRdb re-called the RACE reads through MiXCR, storing one row per CDR3 protein. The sample lists fewer than 200,000 distinct CDR3 sequences; roughly 30% were seen once. This clonotype has just a few counts. The time point is: pre-sensitization, week 0. The treatment was: therapeutic diphenylcyclopropenone sensitization with weekly scalp DPC. CDR3 size: 15 residues. Germline V gene data show CDR1 as SEHNR and CDR2 as FQNEAQ (reference sequence). V shed 1 base and J shed 0 bases, with 7 bases lying between them. The sequencing used whole blood, collected in connection with sensitization to the hapten diphenylcyclopropenone (DPC). The rearrangement uses TRBV7-9 and TRBJ2-1, with no clear D. This receptor was obtained from a woman aged 25-40 years with alopecia areata. Some clones in this sample may be carry-over from other donors' samples. Here the CDR3 reads CASSLGSFSYNEQFF. As DNA, the CDR3 is TGTGCCAGCAGCTTAGGTAGCTTCTCCTACAATGAGCAGTTCTTC.